A selection of T cell receptor beta chains follows, all from one sample in a study of blood T cell repertoires in COVID-19. Clones were sequenced by immunoSEQ multiplex PCR, and TCRdb holds only the in-frame ones, with some missing. Of some 190,000 clones listed, more than 70% were seen once; the top ten hold roughly 6.2%. Sequenced material: peripheral blood. These receptors were collected from a woman in her thirties or forties who had recovered from COVID-19. Each CDR3 is given with its conserved first and last residue. The D gene is left open where the match is weak. Size tells how often a clone was seen (once, few, many) or the class of an expanded clone, and some rows leave it out.

j_gene	abundance	v_gene	d_gene	CDR3aa	CDR3nt
TRBJ2-5	once	TRBV7-9	NA	CASSLAADQETQYF	TGTGCCAGCAGCTTAGCTGCGGACCAAGAGACCCAGTACTTC
TRBJ2-7	NA	TRBV30	NA	CAWSGQQGTEQYF	TGTGCCTGGAGTGGCCAACAGGGTACCGAGCAGTACTTC
TRBJ2-1	NA	TRBV29-1	TRBD2	CSAGTSSNEQFF	TGCAGCGCCGGGACTAGTAGCAATGAGCAGTTCTTC
TRBJ2-5	NA	TRBV28	NA	CASSFSGDGIGLQETQYF	TGTGCCAGCAGTTTCTCAGGGGACGGCATTGGGCTCCAAGAGACCCAGTACTTC
TRBJ2-3	NA	TRBV4-3	TRBD1	CASSQTGGPDTQYF	TGCGCCAGCAGCCAAACAGGGGGCCCAGATACGCAGTATTTT
TRBJ2-1	NA	TRBV3-1/TRBV3-2	TRBD2	CATRGREGRYNEQFF	TGTGCCACGAGGGGGCGGGAGGGCCGGTACAATGAGCAGTTCTTC
TRBJ2-1	NA	TRBV19	TRBD1	CASSKDRVKNEQFF	TGTGCCAGTAGTAAGGACAGGGTAAAAAATGAGCAGTTCTTC
TRBJ2-1	once	TRBV12-3/TRBV12-4	NA	CASDPGSNEQFF	TGTGCCAGCGATCCCGGGAGCAATGAGCAGTTCTTC
TRBJ1-5	NA	TRBV19	TRBD1	CASTPGQVNNQPQHF	TGTGCCAGTACCCCCGGACAGGTGAACAATCAGCCCCAGCATTTT
TRBJ2-7	NA	TRBV5-1	NA	CASSLGGQYEQYF	TGCGCCAGCAGCTTAGGAGGACAGTACGAGCAGTACTTC
TRBJ2-1	once	TRBV29-1	NA	CSVVTGSSYNEQFF	TGCAGCGTTGTAACCGGTAGCTCCTACAATGAGCAGTTCTTC
TRBJ2-1	NA	TRBV13	NA	CASSRAGLYNEQFF	TGTGCCAGCAGCAGGGCAGGGCTATACAATGAGCAGTTCTTC
TRBJ1-5	NA	TRBV5-6	TRBD1	CASSFGTGIQPQHF	TGTGCCAGCAGCTTCGGGACAGGCATTCAGCCCCAGCATTTT
TRBJ1-5	NA	TRBV30	TRBD1	CAWSPGGGNQPQHF	TGTGCCTGGAGTCCAGGGGGCGGCAATCAGCCCCAGCATTTT
TRBJ1-1	NA	TRBV7-8	NA	CASSQAQGSTMNTEAFF	TGTGCCAGCAGCCAAGCGCAGGGATCGACCATGAACACTGAAGCTTTCTTT